The 23 T cell receptor beta chains given below trace back to one sample, sequenced in a study of T cells in tuberculosis. This table comes from immunoSEQ multiplex PCR, and its TCRdb copy is limited to in-frame clones, with some not included. The profile shows fewer than 55,000 clones, 90% to 95% of them singletons. Stated time point: new active TB diagnosis, blood taken before or within 7 days of starting treatment. The specimen comprised PBMCs, sampled at tuberculosis diagnosis. These TCRs come from an adult with tuberculosis.

The rearrangement uses TRBV15 and TRBJ1-4; tentatively, D is TRBD1 (6 bases). The germline gives CDR1 LNHNV, CDR2 YYDKDF (reference sequence). The CDR3 covers 15 residues. The V gene lost 1 base and the J gene lost 8 bases, with 14 bases spanning the gap. This CDR3 reads CATSRATGVREKLFF. CDR3 sequence (DNA): TGTGCCACCAGCAGAGCGACAGGAGTGCGCGAAAAACTGTTTTTT.

The genes are TRBV5-1 and TRBJ2-1; 7 nucleotides agree with TRBD1. There are 16 residues in the CDR3. Germline lookup yields CDR1 SGHRS and CDR2 YFSETQ. Trimming at V came to 0 bases and at J to 10 bases, leaving 13 bases not matched to a gene. The CDR3 DNA sequence: TGCGCCAGCAGCTTGGCCGCGGGCAGGGGGTGGTGGGAGCAGTTCTTC. Residues: CASSLAAGRGWWEQFF.

This chain uses TRBV5-6 with TRBJ2-5; 8 bases map to TRBD1. Germline V CDR1 and CDR2: SGHDT, YYEEEE. V was clipped by 2 bases and J by 5 bases; unmatched bases: 8. This CDR3 spans 15 amino acids. The CDR3 DNA reads TGTGCCAGCAGCTTCAGGGGCAGGGGGCACGAGACCCAGTACTTC. It yields the protein CASSFRGRGHETQYF. The whole variable domain, remainder taken from reference TRBV5-6 and TRBJ2-5, is DAGVTQSPTHLIKTRGQQVTLRCSPKSGHDTVSWYQQALGQGPQFIFQYYEEEERQRGNFPDRFSGHQFPNYSSELNVNALLLGDSALYLCASSFRGRGHETQYFGPGTRLLVL.

This rearrangement joins TRBV5-4 to TRBJ1-4, with D maybe TRBD1 (5 bases). The germline CDR1 and CDR2 sequences are SGHNT and YYREEE (reference sequence). V dropped 3 bases and J dropped 8 bases, with 14 bases sitting between them. This CDR3 region has 14 residues. CDR3 in DNA: TGTGCCAGCAGCTCGGACACGAGGCGAGAAAAACTGTTTTTT. Translation gives CASSSDTRREKLFF.

CDR3 protein: CASSSVARDSYGYTF. The CDR3 DNA reads as TGTGCCAGCAGCTCCGTAGCGCGGGACAGCTATGGCTACACCTTC. This chain links TRBV2 with TRBJ1-2, with 7 positions matching TRBD1. After removal of 6 bases from V and 4 bases from J, the junction contained 11 bases not matched to a gene. CDR3 size: 15 residues. The germline V gene encodes CDR1 SNHLY and CDR2 FYNNEI.

The chain recombines TRBV7-2 with TRBJ2-3; no clear D gene. Trimming stripped 2 bases from V and 1 base from J, with 7 bases between. Per the germline V gene, CDR1 is SGHTA and CDR2 is FQGNSA. The CDR3 spans 14 residues. In DNA, the CDR3 is TGTGCCAGCAGCTTAATGAGCGGCACAGATACGCAGTATTTT. It translates to CASSLMSGTDTQYF.

The gene calls are TRBV28 and TRBJ2-7, with D tentatively TRBD1 (5 bases). The CDR3 contains 14 residues. With 6 bases removed from V and 5 bases from J, the gap between germline ends came to 17 bases. In germline, CDR1 is MDHEN, CDR2 SYDVKM. Written as DNA, the CDR3 is TGTGCCAGCAGAACCTCTTGGGGCCTGGACGAGCAGTACTTC. Amino acids: CASRTSWGLDEQYF.

In regard to this clone: A junction boundary mismatches the germline segment, possibly from a read error. The J gene is TRBJ2-7, the V gene TRBV11-2; 12 nucleotides agree with TRBD1. The CDR3 contains 14 residues. Germline loops: CDR1 SGHAT, CDR2 FQNNGV. The CDR3 here is CASSITGTGGERNF. The CDR3 region has the DNA TGTGCCAGCAGCATAACCGGGACAGGGGGCGAGAGAAACTTC. The full variable domain, completed using reference TRBV11-2 and TRBJ2-7, is EAGVAQSPRYKIIEKRQSVAFWCNPISGHATLYWYQQILGQGPKLLIQFQNNGVVDDSQLPKDRFSAERLKGVDSTLKIQPAKLEDSAVYLCASSITGTGGERNFGPGTRLTVT.

The chain joins TRBV6-5 to TRBJ1-2; TRBD1 agrees at 11 bases. There are 14 residues in the CDR3. Germline V gene lookup returns CDR1 MNHEY and CDR2 SVGAGI. J lost 8 bases, V lost 5 bases, and 7 bases had no gene match. The CDR3 DNA is TGTGCCAGCAGTCCCCCGCGGACAGGGGGCGGCTACACCTTC. Translating it yields CASSPPRTGGGYTF.

The genes are TRBV10-3 and TRBJ1-2, with D possibly matching TRBD1 (6 bases). Trimming cost V 1 base and J 7 bases, with 16 bases left between them. This CDR3 has 15 residues. Germline V gene sequence: CDR1 ENHRY, CDR2 SYGVKD. CDR3: CAISEYSQGSFGYTF. In nucleotides, the CDR3 is TGTGCCATCAGTGAGTACTCACAGGGATCGTTTGGCTACACCTTC.

The chain joins TRBV28 to TRBJ1-1, with D possibly matching TRBD1 (5 bases). CDR1 is MDHEN, CDR2 SYDVKM, per germline. The ends were cut back, 4 bases at V and 0 bases at J, with 21 bases in the middle. This CDR3 region has 18 residues. CDR3 nucleotides: TGTGCCAGCAGTTCCCCTAGGCCATCAGGGAGGCTGAACACTGAAGCTTTCTTT. Translation gives CASSSPRPSGRLNTEAFF.

The rearrangement joins TRBV7-9 to TRBJ2-3; D might be TRBD1 (6 bases). The V end lost 5 bases, the J end lost 2 bases, and 11 bases lay between the germline ends. Germline V CDR1 and CDR2: SEHNR, FQNEAQ (reference sequence). CDR3 length equals 14 residues. CDR3 sequence reads: CASSRTAFTDTQYF. DNA of the CDR3: TGTGCCAGCAGCCGGACAGCCTTCACAGATACGCAGTATTTT.

This chain uses TRBV6-5 with TRBJ1-5; 7 bases align to TRBD1. V was clipped by 6 bases and J by 9 bases; unmatched bases: 8. The CDR3 runs to 13 residues. The germline V gene has CDR1 MNHEY and CDR2 SVGAGI. The CDR3 loop is CASRPDRVAPQHF. CDR3 coding DNA: TGTGCCAGCAGACCCGACAGGGTAGCGCCCCAGCATTTT.

For the CDR3, the DNA is TGCGCCAGCAGCCAAGATAGTAGCTATTCACCCCTCCACTTT. It specifies CASSQDSSYSPLHF. The chain has TRBV4-3 and TRBJ1-6, with no clear D. Germline V gives CDR1 LGHNA, CDR2 YSLEER. V was clipped by 0 bases and J by 8 bases, with 8 bases between them. There are 14 residues in the CDR3.

The chain employs TRBV25-1 and TRBJ2-1, with D possibly TRBD2 on 6 matching bases. Trimming shortened V by 8 bases and J by 4 bases, and 21 bases separated the two germline ends. Per germline, CDR1 MGHDK and CDR2 SYGVNS. The CDR3 is 16 residues long. The CDR3 loop reads CASSWDGEVEYNEQFF. The CDR3, as DNA: TGTGCCAGCTCATGGGACGGGGAGGTAGAATACAATGAGCAGTTCTTC.

Here the CDR3 reads CAISYGETQYF. For the CDR3, the DNA is TGTGCCATCAGTTACGGAGAGACCCAGTACTTC. The chain combines TRBV10-3 with TRBJ2-5; D unclear. V lost 5 bases to trimming and J lost 4 bases, with 5 bases between them. This CDR3 comprises 11 residues. Germline assignment: CDR1 ENHRY and CDR2 SYGVKD.

This rearrangement joins TRBV2 to TRBJ1-2, with D hard to call. The germline V and J ends were trimmed by 5 bases and 0 bases, with 4 bases remaining between them. The length of the CDR3 is 12 residues. The germline V gene has CDR1 SNHLY and CDR2 FYNNEI. The CDR3 is CASSLSNYGYTF. The CDR3 DNA reads as TGTGCCAGCAGTTTATCTAACTATGGCTACACCTTC.

V usage is TRBV19 and J usage is TRBJ2-5; D perhaps matches TRBD2 (5 bases). The V end lost 10 bases, the J end lost 5 bases, and 23 bases lay between the germline ends. CDR1 and CDR2 from the germline V gene are LNHDA and SQIVND (reference sequence). This CDR3 has 15 residues. CDR3 amino acids: CATSPRGGEIETQYF. The CDR3, as DNA: TGTGCCACGTCCCCTCGAGGAGGAGAAATCGAGACCCAGTACTTC.

The V call is TRBV15, the J call TRBJ2-5; D not resolved. Germline V gene sequence: CDR1 LNHNV, CDR2 YYDKDF (reference sequence). CDR3 size: 12 residues. V lost 1 base to trimming and J lost 3 bases, with 3 bases between them. DNA for the CDR3: TGTGCCACCAGCAGAGGAGAAGAGACCCAGTACTTC. It codes for CATSRGEETQYF.

The rearrangement links TRBV7-9 to TRBJ2-3; TRBD1 matches 10 bases. Trimming at V came to 4 bases and at J to 0 bases, leaving 4 bases not matched to a gene. The CDR3 totals 16 residues. Per the germline V gene, CDR1 is SEHNR and CDR2 is FQNEAQ (reference sequence). CDR3 nucleotide sequence: TGTGCCAGCAGCTCGACAGGGGGCTATAGCACAGATACGCAGTATTTT. Encoded protein: CASSSTGGYSTDTQYF.

A few counts support this clone. This rearrangement joins TRBV2 to TRBJ2-5; 11 bases fit TRBD2. Germline assignment: CDR1 SNHLY and CDR2 FYNNEI. The junction had 1 base not matched to a gene; V was cut back by 2 bases and J by 5 bases. This CDR3 is built from 14 residues. CDR3 coding DNA: TGTGCCAGCAGTGAACCTAGCGGGGGGGAGACCCAGTACTTC. As protein: CASSEPSGGETQYF.

The J gene is TRBJ2-1, the V gene TRBV5-4; the D gene is possibly TRBD1 (6 bases). V lost 0 bases to trimming and J lost 1 base, with 8 bases between them. The CDR3 runs to 15 residues. The germline V gene encodes CDR1 SGHNT and CDR2 YYREEE (reference sequence). The CDR3 bases are TGTGCCAGCAGCTTGGTGGGGGCTTCCTACAATGAGCAGTTCTTC. Translating it yields CASSLVGASYNEQFF.

The rearrangement uses TRBV7-9 and TRBJ2-3, with 9 positions matching TRBD1. This CDR3 region has 15 residues. Germline CDR1 SEHNR, CDR2 FQNEAQ (reference sequence). J lost 8 bases, V lost 4 bases, and 10 bases had no gene match. The CDR3 loop reads CASSSGTGPKSTQYF. CDR3 DNA: TGTGCCAGCAGCTCCGGGACAGGGCCGAAGAGTACGCAGTATTTT.